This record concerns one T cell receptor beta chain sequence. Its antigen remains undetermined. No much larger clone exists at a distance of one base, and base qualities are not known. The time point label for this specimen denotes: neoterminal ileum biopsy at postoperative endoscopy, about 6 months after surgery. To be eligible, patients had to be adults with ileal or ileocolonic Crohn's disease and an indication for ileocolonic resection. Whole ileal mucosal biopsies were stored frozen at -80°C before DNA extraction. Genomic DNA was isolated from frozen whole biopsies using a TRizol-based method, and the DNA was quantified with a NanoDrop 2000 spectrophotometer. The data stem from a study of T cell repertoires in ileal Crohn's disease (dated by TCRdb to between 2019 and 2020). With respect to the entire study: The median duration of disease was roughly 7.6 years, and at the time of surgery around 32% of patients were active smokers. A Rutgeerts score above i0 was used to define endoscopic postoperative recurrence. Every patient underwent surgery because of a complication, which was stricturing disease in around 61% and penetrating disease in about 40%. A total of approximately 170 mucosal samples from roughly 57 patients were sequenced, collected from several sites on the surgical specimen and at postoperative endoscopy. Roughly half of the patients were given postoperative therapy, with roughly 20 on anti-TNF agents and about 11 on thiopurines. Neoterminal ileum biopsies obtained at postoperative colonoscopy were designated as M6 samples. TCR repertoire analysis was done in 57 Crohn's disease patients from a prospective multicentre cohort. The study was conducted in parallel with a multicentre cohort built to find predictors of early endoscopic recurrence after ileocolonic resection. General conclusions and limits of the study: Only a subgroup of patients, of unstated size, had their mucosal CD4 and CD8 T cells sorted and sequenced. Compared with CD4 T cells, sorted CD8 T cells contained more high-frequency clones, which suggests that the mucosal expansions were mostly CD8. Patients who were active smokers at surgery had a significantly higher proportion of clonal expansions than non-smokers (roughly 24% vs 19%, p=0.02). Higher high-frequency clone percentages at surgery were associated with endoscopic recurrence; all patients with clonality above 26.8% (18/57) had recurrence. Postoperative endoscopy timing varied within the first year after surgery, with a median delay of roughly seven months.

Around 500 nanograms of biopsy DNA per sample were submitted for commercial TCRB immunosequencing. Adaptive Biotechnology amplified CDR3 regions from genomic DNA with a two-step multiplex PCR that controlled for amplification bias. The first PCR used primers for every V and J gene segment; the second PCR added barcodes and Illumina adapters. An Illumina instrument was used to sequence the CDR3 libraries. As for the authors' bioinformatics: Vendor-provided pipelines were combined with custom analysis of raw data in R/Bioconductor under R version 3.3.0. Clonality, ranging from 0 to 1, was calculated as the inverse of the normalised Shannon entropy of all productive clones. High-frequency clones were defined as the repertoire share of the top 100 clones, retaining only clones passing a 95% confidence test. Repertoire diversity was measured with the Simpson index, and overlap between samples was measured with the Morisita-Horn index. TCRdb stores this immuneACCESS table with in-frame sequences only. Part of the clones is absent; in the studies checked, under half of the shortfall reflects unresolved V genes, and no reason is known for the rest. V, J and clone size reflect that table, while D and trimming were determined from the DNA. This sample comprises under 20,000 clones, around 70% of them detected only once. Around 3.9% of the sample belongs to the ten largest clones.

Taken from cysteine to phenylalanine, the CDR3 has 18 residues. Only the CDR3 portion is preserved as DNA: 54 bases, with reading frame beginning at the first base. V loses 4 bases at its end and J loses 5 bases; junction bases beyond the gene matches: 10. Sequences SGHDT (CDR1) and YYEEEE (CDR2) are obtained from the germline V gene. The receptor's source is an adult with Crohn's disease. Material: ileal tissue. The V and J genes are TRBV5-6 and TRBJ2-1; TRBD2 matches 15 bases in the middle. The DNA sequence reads TGTGCCAGCAGCGCTCCCTGGACTAGCGGGAGGGCCGACAATGAGCAGTTCTTC. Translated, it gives CASSAPWTSGRADNEQFF.